The 7 T cell receptor beta chains reported below all come from one sample, sequenced in a study of T cell responses to AZD1222 COVID-19 vaccine. Generated by immunoSEQ multiplex PCR, the TCRdb table keeps only in-frame clones and is missing some. The data contain around 110,000 clones, more than 75% of them singletons. Sample: peripheral blood, taken on day 0 of AZD1222 vaccination. The receptors come from an adult in good health.

This clone was recorded only once. The chain combines TRBV18 with TRBJ2-7; no clear D. V lost 3 bases and J lost 3, with 12 bases in between. Germline CDR1 and CDR2: KGHSH and LQKENI. The CDR3 runs 14 residues. Here the CDR3 reads CASSPKGSNYEQYF. The CDR3 DNA reads TGTGCCAGCTCACCGAAAGGTTCGAACTACGAGCAGTACTTC.

V gene TRBV29-1 combines with J gene TRBJ2-2; TRBD2 might be the D (6 bases). Per the germline V gene, CDR1 is SQVTM and CDR2 is ANQGSEA. Trimming cost V 4 bases and J 1 base, with 13 bases left between them. CDR3 length: 15 amino acids. CDR3 sequence (DNA): TGCAGCGTTGTGACTAGAGAGAAGAACACCGGGGAGCTGTTTTTT. Amino acids: CSVVTREKNTGELFF.

V gene TRBV12-3 or TRBV12-4 combines with J gene TRBJ2-3; 7 bases are a match to TRBD2. CDR3 length equals 13 residues. J lost 4 bases, V lost 6 bases, and 4 bases had no gene match. This chain's CDR3 is CASRRELADTQYF. DNA for the CDR3: TGTGCCAGCAGGCGGGAGCTGGCAGATACGCAGTATTTT.

The chain links TRBV7-9 to TRBJ1-2, with 7 bases fitting TRBD1. The germline gives CDR1 SEHNR, CDR2 FQNEAQ (reference sequence). CDR3 length equals 15 residues. After removal of 5 bases from V and 3 bases from J, the junction contained 9 bases not matched to a gene. The CDR3 spells CASSALRQGYYGYTF. The CDR3 DNA reads as TGTGCCAGCAGCGCATTACGACAGGGCTACTATGGCTACACCTTC. The whole variable domain, remainder taken from reference TRBV7-9 and TRBJ1-2, is DTGVSQNPRHKITKRGQNVTFRCDPISEHNRLYWYRQTLGQGPEFLTYFQNEAQLEKSRLLSDRFSAERPKGSFSTLEIQRTEQGDSAMYLCASSALRQGYYGYTFGSGTRLTVV.

This clone was seen just once. The CDR3: CASSEGRGETQYF. The CDR3 DNA reads TGTGCCAGCAGTGAAGGCCGGGGAGAGACCCAGTACTTC. V gene TRBV25-1 combines with J gene TRBJ2-5, with D perhaps TRBD2 (5 bases). The CDR3 length is 13 residues. V lost 2 bases and J 4 bases, leaving 8 bases between the germline ends. Germline V lookup: CDR1 MGHDK, CDR2 SYGVNS.

CDR3 in amino acids: CASTERRPNYGYTF. CDR3 nucleotides: TGTGCCAGCACCGAAAGGCGTCCTAACTATGGCTACACCTTC. The rearrangement links TRBV2 to TRBJ1-2; D gene unclear. Germline V CDR1 and CDR2: SNHLY, FYNNEI. The CDR3 extends over 14 amino acids. Trimming left V 7 bases short and J 0 bases short, with 12 bases between.

The CDR3 region has the DNA TGTGCCAGTAGTATCCAGGACGGTCAGCCCCAGCATTTT. Translating gives CASSIQDGQPQHF. The V call is TRBV19, the J call TRBJ1-5; D uncertain. The CDR3 has 13 amino acids. V was trimmed by 3 bases and J by 6 bases, leaving 9 bases between them. Per germline, CDR1 LNHDA and CDR2 SQIVND (reference sequence).